Each of the 2 T cell receptor beta chains below was sequenced from the same sample in a study of graft-versus-host responses after intestinal transplantation. Libraries were prepared by immunoSEQ multiplex PCR; TCRdb keeps only in-frame clonotypes and omits some of them. The sample has about 23,000 clones, roughly 44% seen once. The authors plated around 200,000 CFSE-labeled responder cells with around 200,000 irradiated, violet-dye-labeled stimulator cells. The source was alloreactive CD8+ T cells from a mixed lymphocyte reaction culture, collected before transplantation. Subset defined: CFSE-low proliferating T cells sorted from roughly six-day pre-transplant mixed lymphocyte reaction (GvH or HvG direction). The receptors originated from a human patient who was an organ donor for intestinal transplantation.

A note on this clone: A junction boundary mismatches the germline segment, possibly from a read error. This chain connects TRBV28 to TRBJ1-5; the D is unclear. Germline V CDR1 and CDR2: MDHEN, SYDVKM. The length of the CDR3 is 12 residues. The chain's CDR3 is CASTLMNQPQHF. CDR3 bases: TGTGCCAGCACTTTAATGAATCAGCCCCAGCATTTT.

This chain joins TRBV28 and TRBJ1-1, with D possibly matching TRBD1 (5 bases). This CDR3 has 15 residues. Per the germline V gene, CDR1 is MDHEN and CDR2 is SYDVKM. The V end lost 6 bases, the J end lost 5 bases, and 19 bases lay between the germline ends. The CDR3 nucleotides read TGTGCCAGCAGCCCCGACAGCCCCGGGGCGACTGAAGCTTTCTTT. It translates to CASSPDSPGATEAFF.